These T cell receptor beta chains were read from a single sample in a study of T cell repertoires in cytomegalovirus infection. Antigens for these TCRs are unknown. TCRdb reanalysed the reads using MiXCR and keeps one entry per CDR3 protein. The sample lists 300,000 to 400,000 distinct CDR3 sequences; approximately 32% were seen once. The sample was cultured PBMCs, taken from culture after CMV antigen stimulation. The receptors derive from a human donor in good health (CMV status not recorded). Some clones in this sample may be carry-over from other donors' samples. Both conserved end residues are part of each CDR3. D genes are given only for firm matches. The size entry is marked missing in some rows and otherwise reads once, few, many or a size class.

TRBJ2-7 TRBV18 - - TGTGCCAGCTCACCACTACAGGGCTACGAGCAGTACTTC CASSPLQGYEQYF
TRBJ2-3 TRBV18 TRBD2 - TGTGCCAGCTCACCGATGGGACTAGCGGGAGCAGGGACAGATACGCAGTATTTT CASSPMGLAGAGTDTQYF
TRBJ2-1 TRBV7-3 TRBD1 - TGTGCCAGCAGCTTAGGGACGGGACAGGGGAATTATGAGCAGTTCTTC CASSLGTGQGNYEQFF
TRBJ1-4 TRBV18 TRBD1 - TGTGCCAGCTCATCGACAGGGCCCGGTGAAAAACTGTTTTTT CASSSTGPGEKLFF
TRBJ2-7 TRBV18 - few TGTGCCAGCTCACCACTACCCCAGAGCTCCTACGAGCAGTACTTC CASSPLPQSSYEQYF
TRBJ2-1 TRBV3-1 TRBD2 few TGTGCCAGCAGCCCCCAAAAGGGACTATCTTACAATGAGCAGTTCTTC CASSPQKGLSYNEQFF
TRBJ1-1 TRBV6-5 - few TGTGCCAGCAGTTACGGGGGGGCTACCGTGAACACTGAAGCTTTCTTT CASSYGGATVNTEAFF
TRBJ1-1 TRBV7-8 - few TGTGCCAGCAGCTTCCTGCCAGTTAGGAACACTGAAGCTTTCTTT CASSFLPVRNTEAFF
TRBJ2-7 TRBV6-1 - few TGTGCCAGCAGTAAAAACAGCAATGGAGCCTACGAGCAGTACTTC CASSKNSNGAYEQYF
TRBJ2-2 TRBV7-6 TRBD2 few TGTGCCAGCAGCGTACCTATCCGACTAGCGGGGGAGCGGGGCGACACCGGGGAGCTGTTTTTT CASSVPIRLAGERGDTGELFF
TRBJ1-5 TRBV24-1 TRBD1 few TGTGCCACCAGGGGACAGGGAATTAATCAGCCCCAGCATTTT CATRGQGINQPQHF
TRBJ1-4 TRBV12-3/TRBV12-4 TRBD1 - TGTGCCAGCAGTCCGACAGGGGAAGTCGGAAAACTGTTTTTT CASSPTGEVGKLFF
TRBJ2-2 TRBV11-1 TRBD1 few TGTGCCAGCAGCGGAAACAGGGGGAACACCGGGGAGCTGTTTTTT CASSGNRGNTGELFF
TRBJ2-2 TRBV24-1 TRBD1 few TGTGCCACCAGCGACAGGGTAGATACCGGGGAGCTGTTTTTT CATSDRVDTGELFF
TRBJ1-5 TRBV6-6 - few TGTGCCAGCAGTTATGCAGGGAGGGCCCAGCATTTT CASSYAGRAQHF
TRBJ1-5 TRBV12-3/TRBV12-4 - - TGTGCCAGCAGTTTCCAACTTGGGGCAGGGGTTAGCAATCAGCCCCAGCATTTT CASSFQLGAGVSNQPQHF
TRBJ2-2 TRBV24-1 - - TGTGCCACCAGTGATTTGCACGCTGAGAACACCGGGGAGCTGTTTTTT CATSDLHAENTGELFF
TRBJ2-7 TRBV2 - - TGTGCCAGCAGTGAGGCCGCCCGATACGAGCAGTACTTC CASSEAARYEQYF
TRBJ2-2 TRBV7-2 - - TGTGCCAGCAGCTTAGGGGTACGTCTAGCGAGGAAGCGGAACACCGGGGAGCTGTTTTTT CASSLGVRLARKRNTGELFF
TRBJ1-2 TRBV19 - few TGTGCCAGTAGTATAACCAGGGGCAACTATGGCTACACCTTC CASSITRGNYGYTF
TRBJ1-2 TRBV28 TRBD1 - TGTGCCAGCAGTCGCCGGGAGGGGACAGGGACTACTAACTATGGCTACACCTTC CASSRREGTGTTNYGYTF
TRBJ2-1 TRBV7-9 - - TGTGCCAGCAGCCCATTCGACAACAGTGAGCAGTTCTTC CASSPFDNSEQFF
TRBJ1-2 TRBV27 - - TGTGCCAGCAGTCCCCTCGGGGACGACTATGGCTACACCTTC CASSPLGDDYGYTF
TRBJ2-5 TRBV9 TRBD2 few TGTGCCAGCAGCCTGGGACTAGCGGGGGGGGGACTCCAAGAGACCCAGTACTTC CASSLGLAGGGLQETQYF
TRBJ2-7 TRBV7-8 - - TGTGCCAGCAGCCCGGCCGGTCTCGACGAGCAGTACTTC CASSPAGLDEQYF
TRBJ1-5 TRBV6-1 - many TGTGCCAGCAGTGAATGGGTAGGGGGTGTAGGCAATCAGCCCCAGCATTTT CASSEWVGGVGNQPQHF
TRBJ1-2 TRBV11-2 - few TGTGCCAGCAGCCCACAGGGCTCCGGTTATGGCTACACCTTC CASSPQGSGYGYTF
TRBJ2-4 TRBV7-2 - - TGTGCCAGCAGCTTAAGGCACATTCAGTACTTC CASSLRHIQYF
TRBJ1-5 TRBV6-1 - - TGTGCCAGCAGTCCTCGGGGAGGGGGAGCTCAGCCCCAGCATTTT CASSPRGGGAQPQHF
TRBJ1-1 TRBV7-8 - many TGTGCCAGCATCTTGGGGGGGACCACTGAAGCTTTCTTT CASILGGTTEAFF
TRBJ2-3 TRBV6-8 - few TGTGCCAGCAGTCCCCGACTCCGGGACATTCAAACAGATACGCAGTATTTT CASSPRLRDIQTDTQYF
TRBJ2-3 TRBV7-2 TRBD1 - TGTGCCAGCAGCATAACAGGGGGCCCGCAGTATTTT CASSITGGPQYF
TRBJ2-1 TRBV7-2 TRBD2 - TGTGCCAGCAGGTCGAGCGGGGGGGGCTACAATGAGCAGTTCTTC CASRSSGGGYNEQFF
TRBJ1-2 TRBV7-6 - many TGTGCCAGCAGCTTAGACGAGGGGGCTAACTATGGCTACACCTTC CASSLDEGANYGYTF
TRBJ1-1 TRBV6-2/TRBV6-3 - few TGTGCCAGCACCCAAGCGGCGGGTGAAGCTTTCTTT CASTQAAGEAFF
TRBJ2-7 TRBV27 - - TGTGCCAGCTCCCTGGGCCACTATGCCTACGAGCAGTACTTC CASSLGHYAYEQYF